Listed below are T cell receptor beta chains from one sample, sequenced in a study of a mutant IDH1 vaccine in newly diagnosed glioma. These receptors have no known antigen. Repertoires were generated with immunoSEQ multiplex PCR, while TCRdb's copy carries only in-frame clones and drops some. The sample consists of roughly 62,000 clones, approximately 90% of them appearing once. The input for sequencing was PBMCs, taken from a glioma patient whose treatment included an IDH1 peptide vaccine. These receptors originate from a man in his forties with glioma. Each CDR3 is given with its conserved first and last residue. The order of the fields is D gene, V gene, clone size, J gene, CDR3 DNA, CDR3 protein. The D gene is left open where the match is weak. Some rows have no size entry. The others give once, few or many, or a class for an expanded clone.

D gene: NA
V gene: TRBV30
clone size: NA
J gene: TRBJ1-6
CDR3 DNA: TGTGCCTGGAGTGTACTCGTTAATTCACCCCTCCACTTT
CDR3 protein: CAWSVLVNSPLHF

D gene: TRBD2
V gene: TRBV19
clone size: NA
J gene: TRBJ2-7
CDR3 DNA: TGTGCCAGTAGTCCGGGACTAGCGGGTCTCGAGCAGTACTTC
CDR3 protein: CASSPGLAGLEQYF

D gene: NA
V gene: TRBV28
clone size: NA
J gene: TRBJ1-2
CDR3 DNA: TGTGCCAGCAACCCCTCGGGGGGTTTGAATAGTGGCTACACCTTC
CDR3 protein: CASNPSGGLNSGYTF

D gene: TRBD1
V gene: TRBV19
clone size: few
J gene: TRBJ1-1
CDR3 DNA: TGTGCCAGCAGGGGGGCCGGGAATGTTGAAGCTTTCTTT
CDR3 protein: CASRGAGNVEAFF

D gene: NA
V gene: TRBV28
clone size: NA
J gene: TRBJ1-2
CDR3 DNA: TGTGCCAGCAGTCCCTCGACATCTTCCGGCTATGGCTACACCTTC
CDR3 protein: CASSPSTSSGYGYTF

D gene: NA
V gene: TRBV5-6
clone size: NA
J gene: TRBJ1-2
CDR3 DNA: TGTGCCAGCAGCCGGGATGGGGCTAACTATGGCTACACCTTC
CDR3 protein: CASSRDGANYGYTF

D gene: NA
V gene: TRBV7-9
clone size: once
J gene: TRBJ1-1
CDR3 DNA: TGTGCCAGCAGCCCTATGACAGGTGAAGCTTTCTTT
CDR3 protein: CASSPMTGEAFF

D gene: TRBD2
V gene: TRBV9
clone size: once
J gene: TRBJ2-1
CDR3 DNA: TGTGCCAGCAGCTCCGGACTAGCGGGACCGGGGGGCAATGAGCAGTTCTTC
CDR3 protein: CASSSGLAGPGGNEQFF

D gene: TRBD1
V gene: TRBV19
clone size: NA
J gene: TRBJ1-5
CDR3 DNA: TGTGCCAGTAGTAAGGGGACAGGGGGTGGTAGCAATCAGCCCCAGCATTTT
CDR3 protein: CASSKGTGGGSNQPQHF

D gene: NA
V gene: TRBV9
clone size: NA
J gene: TRBJ1-1
CDR3 DNA: TGTGCCAGCAGCGTAGAAGCAGGGGCCCTTAGGAACACTGAAGCTTTCTTT
CDR3 protein: CASSVEAGALRNTEAFF